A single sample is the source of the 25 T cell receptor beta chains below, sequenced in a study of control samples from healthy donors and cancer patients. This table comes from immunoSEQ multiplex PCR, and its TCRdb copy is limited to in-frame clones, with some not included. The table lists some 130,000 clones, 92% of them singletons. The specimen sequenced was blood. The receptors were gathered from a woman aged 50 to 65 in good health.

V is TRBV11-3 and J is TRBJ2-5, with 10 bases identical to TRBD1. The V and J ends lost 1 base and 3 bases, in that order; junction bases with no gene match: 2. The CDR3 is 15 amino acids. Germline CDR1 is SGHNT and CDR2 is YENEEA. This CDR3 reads CASSLGQGAEETQYF. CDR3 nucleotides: TGTGCCAGCAGCTTAGGACAGGGGGCTGAAGAGACCCAGTACTTC.

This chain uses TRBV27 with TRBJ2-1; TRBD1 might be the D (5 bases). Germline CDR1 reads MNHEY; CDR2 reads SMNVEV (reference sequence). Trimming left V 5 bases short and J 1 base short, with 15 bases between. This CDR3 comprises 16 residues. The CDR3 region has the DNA TGTGCCAGCAGTGCCCAGGACATTCTATCCTACAATGAGCAGTTCTTC. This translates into CASSAQDILSYNEQFF.

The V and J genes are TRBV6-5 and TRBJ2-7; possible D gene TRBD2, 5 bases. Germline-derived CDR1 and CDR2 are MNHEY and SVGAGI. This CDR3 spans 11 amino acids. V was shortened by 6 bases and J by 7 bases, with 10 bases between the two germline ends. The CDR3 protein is CASSTGGEQYF. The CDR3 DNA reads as TGTGCCAGCAGCACCGGCGGGGAGCAGTACTTC.

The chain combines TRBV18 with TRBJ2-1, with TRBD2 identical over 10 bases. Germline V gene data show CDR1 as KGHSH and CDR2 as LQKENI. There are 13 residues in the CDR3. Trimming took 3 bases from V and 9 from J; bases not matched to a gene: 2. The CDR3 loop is CASSPLAGVEQFF. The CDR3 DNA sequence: TGTGCCAGCTCACCTCTAGCGGGAGTTGAGCAGTTCTTC.

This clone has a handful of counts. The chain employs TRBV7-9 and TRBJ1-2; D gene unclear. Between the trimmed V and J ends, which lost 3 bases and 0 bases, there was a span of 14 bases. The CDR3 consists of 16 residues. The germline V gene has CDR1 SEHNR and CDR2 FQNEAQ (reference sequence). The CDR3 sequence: CASSFPPGTSNYGYTF. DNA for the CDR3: TGTGCCAGCAGCTTCCCGCCAGGCACCTCTAACTATGGCTACACCTTC.

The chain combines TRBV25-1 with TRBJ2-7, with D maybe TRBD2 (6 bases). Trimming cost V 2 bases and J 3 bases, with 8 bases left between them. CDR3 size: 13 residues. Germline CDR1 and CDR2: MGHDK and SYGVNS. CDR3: CASSEGGHYEQYF. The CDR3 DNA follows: TGTGCCAGCAGTGAAGGAGGGCACTACGAGCAGTACTTC.

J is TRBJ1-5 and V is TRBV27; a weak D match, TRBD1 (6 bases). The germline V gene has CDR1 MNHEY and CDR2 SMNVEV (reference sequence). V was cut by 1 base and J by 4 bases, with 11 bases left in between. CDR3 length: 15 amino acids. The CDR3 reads CASSLFRGSNQPQHF. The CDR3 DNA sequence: TGTGCCAGCAGTTTATTCAGGGGAAGTAATCAGCCCCAGCATTTT.

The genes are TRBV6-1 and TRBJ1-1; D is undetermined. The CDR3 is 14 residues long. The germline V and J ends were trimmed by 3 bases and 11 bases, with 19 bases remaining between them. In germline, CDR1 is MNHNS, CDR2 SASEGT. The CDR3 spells CASSEIGTPAEAFF. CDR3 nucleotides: TGTGCCAGCAGTGAGATAGGCACCCCAGCGGAGGCTTTCTTT.

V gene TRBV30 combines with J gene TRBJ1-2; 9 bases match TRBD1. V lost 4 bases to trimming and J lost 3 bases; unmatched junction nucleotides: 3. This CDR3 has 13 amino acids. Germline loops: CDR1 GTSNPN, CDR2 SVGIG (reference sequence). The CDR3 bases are TGTGCCTGGAACAGGGGGCGCGACTATGGCTACACCTTC. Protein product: CAWNRGRDYGYTF.

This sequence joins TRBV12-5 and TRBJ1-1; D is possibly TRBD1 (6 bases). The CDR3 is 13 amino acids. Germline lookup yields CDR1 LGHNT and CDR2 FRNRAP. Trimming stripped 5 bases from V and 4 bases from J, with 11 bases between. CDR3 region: CASGIRTATEAFF. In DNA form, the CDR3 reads TGTGCTAGTGGTATTAGGACAGCCACTGAAGCTTTCTTT.

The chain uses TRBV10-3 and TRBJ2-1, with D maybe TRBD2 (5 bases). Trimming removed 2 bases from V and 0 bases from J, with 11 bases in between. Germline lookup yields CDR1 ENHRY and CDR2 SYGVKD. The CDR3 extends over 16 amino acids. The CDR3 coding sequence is TGTGCCATCAGTGAGGAGGGTGTTAGCTCCTACAATGAGCAGTTCTTC. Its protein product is CAISEEGVSSYNEQFF.

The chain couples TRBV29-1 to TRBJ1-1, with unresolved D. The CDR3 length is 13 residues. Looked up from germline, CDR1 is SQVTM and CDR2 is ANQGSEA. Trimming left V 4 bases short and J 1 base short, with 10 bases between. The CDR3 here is CSVGSNQNTEAFF. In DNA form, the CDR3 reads TGCAGCGTTGGATCTAATCAGAACACTGAAGCTTTCTTT.

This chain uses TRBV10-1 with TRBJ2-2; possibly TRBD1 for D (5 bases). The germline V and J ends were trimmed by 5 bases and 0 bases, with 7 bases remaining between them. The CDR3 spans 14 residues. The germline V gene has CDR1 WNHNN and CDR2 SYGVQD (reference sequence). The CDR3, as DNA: TGCGCCAGCAGTTCGACAGCGAACACCGGGGAGCTGTTTTTT. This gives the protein CASSSTANTGELFF.

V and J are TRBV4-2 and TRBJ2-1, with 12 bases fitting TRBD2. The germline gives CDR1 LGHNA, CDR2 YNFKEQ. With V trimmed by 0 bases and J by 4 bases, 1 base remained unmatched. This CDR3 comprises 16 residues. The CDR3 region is CASSQDGLAGYNEQFF. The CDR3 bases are TGTGCCAGCAGCCAAGATGGACTAGCGGGATACAATGAGCAGTTCTTC.

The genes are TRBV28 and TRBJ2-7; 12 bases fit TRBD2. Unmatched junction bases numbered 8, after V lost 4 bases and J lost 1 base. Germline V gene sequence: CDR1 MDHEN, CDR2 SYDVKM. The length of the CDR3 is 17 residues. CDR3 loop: CASSSTTTSGRSYEQYF. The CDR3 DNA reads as TGTGCCAGCAGTTCCACCACGACTAGCGGGAGATCCTACGAGCAGTACTTC.

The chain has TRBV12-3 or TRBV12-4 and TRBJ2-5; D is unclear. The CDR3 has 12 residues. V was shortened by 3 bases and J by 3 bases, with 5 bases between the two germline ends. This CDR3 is CASSFPKETQYF. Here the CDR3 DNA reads TGTGCCAGCAGTTTTCCGAAAGAGACCCAGTACTTC.

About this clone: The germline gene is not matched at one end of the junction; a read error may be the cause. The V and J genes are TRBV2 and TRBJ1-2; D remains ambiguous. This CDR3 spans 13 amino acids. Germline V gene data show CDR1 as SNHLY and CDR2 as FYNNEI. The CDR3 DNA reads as TGTGCCAGCAGCGAAGATCCTAACTATGGCTACACCTTC. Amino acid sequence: CASSEDPNYGYTF.

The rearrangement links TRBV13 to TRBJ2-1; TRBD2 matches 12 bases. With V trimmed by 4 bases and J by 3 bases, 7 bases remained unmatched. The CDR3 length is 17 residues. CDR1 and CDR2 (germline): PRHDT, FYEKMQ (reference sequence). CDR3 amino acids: CASSSRTSGDHYNEQFF. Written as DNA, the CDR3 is TGTGCCAGCAGCTCTCGGACTAGCGGGGACCACTACAATGAGCAGTTCTTC. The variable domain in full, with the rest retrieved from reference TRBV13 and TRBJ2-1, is AAGVIQSPRHLIKEKRETATLKCYPIPRHDTVYWYQQGPGQDPQFLISFYEKMQSDKGSIPDRFSAQQFSDYHSELNMSSLELGDSALYFCASSSRTSGDHYNEQFFGPGTRLTVL.

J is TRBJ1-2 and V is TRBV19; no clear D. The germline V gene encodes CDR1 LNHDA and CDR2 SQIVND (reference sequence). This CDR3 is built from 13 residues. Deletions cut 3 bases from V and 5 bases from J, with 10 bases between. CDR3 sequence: CASSIGRLYGYTF. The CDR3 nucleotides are TGTGCCAGTAGTATTGGACGTCTGTATGGCTACACCTTC.

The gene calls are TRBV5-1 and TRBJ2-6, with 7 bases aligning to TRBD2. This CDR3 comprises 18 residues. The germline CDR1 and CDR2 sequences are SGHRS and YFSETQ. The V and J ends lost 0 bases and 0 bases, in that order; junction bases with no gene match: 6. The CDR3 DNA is TGCGCCAGCAGCTTGGCCCCGCGGGGGAGCTCTGGGGCCAACGTCCTGACTTTC. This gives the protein CASSLAPRGSSGANVLTF.

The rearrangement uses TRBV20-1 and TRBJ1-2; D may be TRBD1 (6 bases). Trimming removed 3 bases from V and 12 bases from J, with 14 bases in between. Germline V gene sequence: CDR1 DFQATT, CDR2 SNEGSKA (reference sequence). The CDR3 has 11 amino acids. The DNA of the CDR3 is TGCAGTGCTAGGGGGGGGGCAGCTAACACCTTC. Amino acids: CSARGGAANTF.

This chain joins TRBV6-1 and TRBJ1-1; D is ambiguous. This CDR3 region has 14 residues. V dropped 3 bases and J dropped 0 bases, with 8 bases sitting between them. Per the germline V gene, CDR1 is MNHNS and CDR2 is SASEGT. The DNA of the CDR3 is TGTGCCAGCAGTGAGGACCCTATGAACACTGAAGCTTTCTTT. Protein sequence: CASSEDPMNTEAFF.

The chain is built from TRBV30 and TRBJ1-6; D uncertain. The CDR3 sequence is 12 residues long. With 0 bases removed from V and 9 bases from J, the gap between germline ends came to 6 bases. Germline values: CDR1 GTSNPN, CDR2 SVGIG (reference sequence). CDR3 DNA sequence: TGTGCCTGGAGTGTAACAGCTTCACCCCTCCACTTT. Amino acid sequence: CAWSVTASPLHF.

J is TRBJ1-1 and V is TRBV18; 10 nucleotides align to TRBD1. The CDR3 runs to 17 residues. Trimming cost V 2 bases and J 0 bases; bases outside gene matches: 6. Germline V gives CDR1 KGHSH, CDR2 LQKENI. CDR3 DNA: TGTGCCAGCTCACCATCCCGGACAGGGGGGATGAACACTGAAGCTTTCTTT. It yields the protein CASSPSRTGGMNTEAFF. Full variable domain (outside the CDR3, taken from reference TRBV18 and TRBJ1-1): NAGVMQNPRHLVRRRGQEARLRCSPMKGHSHVYWYRQLPEEGLKFMVYLQKENIIDESGMPKERFSAEFPKEGPSILRIQQVVRGDSAAYFCASSPSRTGGMNTEAFFGQGTRLTVV.

CDR3 sequence reads: CASSPGGRTNSPLHF. CDR3 DNA sequence: TGCGCCAGCAGCCCTGGCGGGAGAACGAATTCACCCCTCCACTTT. The chain combines TRBV5-1 with TRBJ1-6; D is unclear. V was cut by 4 bases and J by 7 bases, with 15 bases left in between. CDR3 length: 15 amino acids. Germline CDR1 SGHRS, CDR2 YFSETQ.